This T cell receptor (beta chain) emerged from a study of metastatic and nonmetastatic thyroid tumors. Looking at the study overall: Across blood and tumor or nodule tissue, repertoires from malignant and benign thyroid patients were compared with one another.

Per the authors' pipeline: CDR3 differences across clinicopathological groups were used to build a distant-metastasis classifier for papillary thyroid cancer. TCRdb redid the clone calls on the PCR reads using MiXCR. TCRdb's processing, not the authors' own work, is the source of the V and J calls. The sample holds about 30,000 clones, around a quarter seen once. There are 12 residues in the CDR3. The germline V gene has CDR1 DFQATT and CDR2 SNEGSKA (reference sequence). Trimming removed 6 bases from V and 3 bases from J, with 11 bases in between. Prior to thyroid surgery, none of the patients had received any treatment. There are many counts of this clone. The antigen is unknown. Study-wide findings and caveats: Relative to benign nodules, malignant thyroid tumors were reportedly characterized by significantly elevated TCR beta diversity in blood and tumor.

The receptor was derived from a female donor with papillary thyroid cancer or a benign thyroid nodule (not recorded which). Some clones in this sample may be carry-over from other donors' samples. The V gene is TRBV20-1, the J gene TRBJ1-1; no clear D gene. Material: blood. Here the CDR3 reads CSALVRDTEAFF. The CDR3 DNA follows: TGCAGTGCCCTGGTAAGGGACACTGAAGCTTTCTTT.